This TCR beta chain appears in the sequencing data of a study of human T cells and chemical hapten exposure. Study at large: Patients additionally received therapeutic doses of diphenylcyclopropenone on the scalp once a week, and this continued throughout the approximately 26-week study. Mostly female patients had alopecia areata, totalis or universalis.

Time point defined: patch test 2, 6 weeks after DPC sensitization. Treatment: therapeutic diphenylcyclopropenone sensitization with weekly scalp DPC. Before extraction, the whole blood was not fractionated, and total RNA was taken from it. Trimming removed 3 bases from V and 7 bases from J, with 10 bases in between. The CDR3 runs 13 residues. CDR1 is MDHEN, CDR2 SYDVKM, per germline. TCRdb redid the calling of the RACE reads with MiXCR, one entry per CDR3 protein. The table shows about 84,000 distinct CDR3 sequences, with 10% occurring only once. The V call is TRBV28, the J call TRBJ1-5; D may be TRBD1 (6 bases). The starting material was whole blood, obtained in connection with sensitization to the hapten diphenylcyclopropenone (DPC). The origin of this receptor is a woman in her 30s with alopecia areata. Some clones in this sample may be carry-over from other donors' samples. The CDR3 loop reads CASSLVGGQPQHF. The CDR3 nucleotides read TGTGCCAGCAGTTTGGTGGGGGGCCAGCCCCAGCATTTT.